What follows is one T cell receptor (beta chain) and its context. The antigen is not known. The V and J ends lost 0 bases and 4 bases, in that order; junction bases with no gene match: 12. Germline V gives CDR1 SGHDN, CDR2 FVKESK. CDR3 length: 18 amino acids. This entry comes from a study of cytomegalovirus exposure and HLA in healthy donors. Broader study findings: Overall, roughly 160 TCR beta chains were annotated as cytomegalovirus-associated.

In the PCR, 60 Vbeta and 13 Jbeta primers were used. Profiling relied on immunoSEQ multiplex PCR, and the TCRdb table lists in-frame clones only, not all of them. The sample has around 140,000 clones, approximately 80% seen once. Sequenced input: PBMCs. This chain links TRBV14 with TRBJ2-7; 10 positions agree with TRBD1. The clonotype originates from a young man in good health and CMV-seropositive. The CDR3 nucleotides are TGTGCCAGCAGCCAAGATCTCCGGGGACAGGGGTTTAGTTACGAGCAGTACTTC. Amino acids: CASSQDLRGQGFSYEQYF. The variable domain in full, completed from reference TRBV14 and TRBJ2-7, reads EAGVTQFPSHSVIEKGQTVTLRCDPISGHDNLYWYRRVMGKEIKFLLHFVKESKQDESGMPNNRFLAERTGGTYSTLKVQPAELEDSGVYFCASSQDLRGQGFSYEQYFGPGTRLTVT.